The T cell receptor (beta chain) under discussion was sequenced for a study of T cell changes during pregnancy in multiple sclerosis (dated by TCRdb to the late 2010s). In terms of the full investigation: In women with multiple sclerosis, the researchers looked at how the T cell repertoire shifted as pregnancy progressed.

On this clone itself: It lacks a known antigen. Within one base of it there is no much larger clone, and no base qualities were kept.

Libraries were prepared through the immunoSEQ multiplex PCR assay. Sourced from immuneACCESS, this table was stored by TCRdb with only in-frame sequences that have V and J called. A share of the clones is absent; for the studies checked, an unresolved V gene accounts for under half, and the remainder has no known explanation. The sample table contains about 40,000 clones; only one count was recorded for approximately 90% of them. The leading ten clones occupy roughly 1.2% of the sample. From V the trimming removes 0 bases and from J it removes 2 bases, while the gene matches leave 5 bases of the junction unaccounted for. The CDR3, from cysteine to phenylalanine, totals 16 residues. The DNA shown is the 48-base CDR3, in frame from base 1. CDR1 and CDR2 are drawn from the germline V gene: KGHSH, LQKENI.

The sequence is built from TRBV18 and TRBJ2-5; 8 middle bases align to TRBD2. The source material was peripheral blood, sampled before pregnancy. This clonotype originated in a female donor with multiple sclerosis, enrolled in a pregnancy study. The nucleotides read TGTGCCAGCTCACCACCCGGAGCGGGAGTGCAAGAGACCCAGTACTTC. Its protein product is CASSPPGAGVQETQYF.